The 14 T cell receptor beta chains below were found in one sample sequenced in a study of blood T cell repertoires in COVID-19. The table came from immunoSEQ multiplex PCR; TCRdb's copy has only in-frame clones and leaves some out. The sample includes approximately 170,000 clones, around 84% of them seen just once. Sample: PBMCs or T cells enriched from blood (not recorded which). The receptor source for this set is a woman between 25 and 40 years old who had recovered from COVID-19.

V usage is TRBV20-1 and J usage is TRBJ2-3; TRBD2 is a possible D gene (5 bases). The CDR3 is 14 residues long. V shed 3 bases and J shed 1 base, with 11 bases lying between them. Per germline, CDR1 DFQATT and CDR2 SNEGSKA (reference sequence). The CDR3 sequence: CSASPTTRTDTQYF. The CDR3 region has the DNA TGCAGTGCTAGTCCGACTACCCGCACAGATACGCAGTATTTT.

This clone has just one count. The rearrangement joins TRBV14 to TRBJ1-2, with D uncertain. This CDR3 has 13 amino acids. CDR1 and CDR2 from the germline V gene are SGHDN and FVKESK. Trimming stripped 1 base from V and 2 bases from J, with 5 bases between. The CDR3 coding sequence is TGTGCCAGCAGCCAAGGGCAGAACTATGGCTACACCTTC. Residues: CASSQGQNYGYTF.

The rearrangement links TRBV19 to TRBJ1-2, with 8 positions matching TRBD1. Germline lookup yields CDR1 LNHDA and CDR2 SQIVND (reference sequence). The ends lost 3 bases at V and 6 bases at J; junction bases unmatched: 9. The CDR3 runs to 15 residues. The CDR3 nucleotides are TGTGCCAGTAGTATTTCCCCCGGACAGGGAAATGGCTACACCTTC. Translated, it gives CASSISPGQGNGYTF.

This chain connects TRBV11-2 to TRBJ1-2; possibly TRBD1 for D (6 bases). Trimming took off 5 bases at V and 2 bases at J, with 12 bases between the two ends. Germline V gene data show CDR1 as SGHAT and CDR2 as FQNNGV. CDR3 size: 14 residues. CDR3 loop: CASSARTANYGYTF. The CDR3 coding sequence is TGTGCCAGCAGCGCCCGGACAGCAAACTATGGCTACACCTTC.

A few counts support this clone. V and J are TRBV19 and TRBJ2-7; TRBD2 is a possible D gene (6 bases). Germline CDR1 LNHDA, CDR2 SQIVND (reference sequence). The CDR3 extends over 12 amino acids. Trimming left V 9 bases short and J 3 bases short, with 12 bases between. CDR3 amino acids: CARLAVVYEQYV. DNA for the CDR3: TGTGCCAGATTAGCGGTGGTCTACGAGCAGTACGTC.

With regard to this clone: The same CDR3 is also encoded by other DNA sequences in this sample. This chain connects TRBV28 to TRBJ1-6, with TRBD1 as a possible D gene (5 bases). Trimming removed 6 bases from V and 7 bases from J, with 13 bases in between. CDR3 length: 14 amino acids. Looked up from germline, CDR1 is MDHEN and CDR2 is SYDVKM. CDR3 coding DNA: TGTGCCAGCAGCCTTACAGGCCTAAATTCACCCCTCCACTTT. Amino acids: CASSLTGLNSPLHF.

This clone was detected once. The rearrangement joins TRBV6-5 to TRBJ2-1; 8 bases match TRBD2. The CDR3 covers 14 residues. CDR1 is MNHEY and CDR2 is SVGAGI in the germline V gene. V trimming: 5 bases; J trimming: 8 bases; junction bases outside the gene matches: 8. The CDR3 nucleotides read TGTGCCAGCAGTCCCGGGAGGGCGGGGGATGAGCAGTTCTTC. It yields the protein CASSPGRAGDEQFF.

CDR3 amino acids: CASSLNRASPLHF. CDR3 DNA sequence: TGCGCCAGCAGCTTAAACAGGGCTTCACCCCTCCACTTT. J is TRBJ1-6 and V is TRBV5-1; TRBD1 might be the D (6 bases). V lost 2 bases, J lost 9 bases, and 9 bases lay in between. This CDR3 region has 13 residues. The V gene's germline CDR1 is SGHRS and CDR2 YFSETQ.

The chain links TRBV11-3 to TRBJ2-1; TRBD2 matches 11 bases. The V gene end was trimmed by 4 bases and the J gene end by 4 bases; junction bases not matched to a gene: 3. The CDR3 consists of 15 residues. In germline, CDR1 is SGHNT, CDR2 YENEEA. In DNA, the CDR3 is TGTGCCAGCAGCTCGGGACTAGCGGATTACAATGAGCAGTTCTTC. It translates to CASSSGLADYNEQFF.

As concerns this clone: The sample holds other DNA sequences that translate to the same CDR3. The rearrangement links TRBV6-4 to TRBJ2-1; 11 bases map to TRBD2. The germline CDR1 and CDR2 sequences are MRHNA and SNTAGT. The CDR3 is made up of 15 amino acids. V trimming: 2 bases; J trimming: 3 bases; junction bases outside the gene matches: 0. The chain's CDR3 is CASSDGTSGYNEQFF. CDR3 nucleotides: TGTGCCAGCAGTGACGGGACTAGCGGCTACAATGAGCAGTTCTTC.

The DNA of the CDR3 is TGCGCCAGCAGCTTAGGACAGGAAAATGAAAAACTGTTTTTT. Encoded protein: CASSLGQENEKLFF. The chain uses TRBV5-1 and TRBJ1-4; 7 positions agree with TRBD1. CDR3 size: 14 residues. V dropped 2 bases and J dropped 5; count of bases not matched to a gene: 3. The germline V gene has CDR1 SGHRS and CDR2 YFSETQ.

The chain recombines TRBV19 with TRBJ1-1; no definite D call. CDR3 size: 16 residues. V lost 3 bases and J 0 bases, leaving 14 bases between the germline ends. Looked up from germline, CDR1 is LNHDA and CDR2 is SQIVND (reference sequence). CDR3 bases: TGTGCCAGTAGTATGATATCCGGGGTAATGAACACTGAAGCTTTCTTT. Translating it yields CASSMISGVMNTEAFF.

The chain uses TRBV28 and TRBJ1-1; TRBD1 matches at 7 bases. CDR3 length: 14 residues. V was pared by 10 bases and J by 5 bases, with 13 bases of the junction left unmatched. Germline V gene data show CDR1 as MDHEN and CDR2 as SYDVKM. The CDR3 sequence: CATYPPRQGTEAFF. CDR3 nucleotide sequence: TGTGCCACCTACCCCCCGAGACAGGGAACTGAAGCTTTCTTT.

J is TRBJ1-6 and V is TRBV10-3, with 7 bases aligning to TRBD1. The ends lost 3 bases at V and 6 bases at J; junction bases unmatched: 5. Germline assignment: CDR1 ENHRY and CDR2 SYGVKD. The CDR3 runs to 15 residues. The CDR3 nucleotides are TGTGCCATCAGTGAATCCGACAGGGCTAATTCACCCCTCCACTTT. This translates into CAISESDRANSPLHF.